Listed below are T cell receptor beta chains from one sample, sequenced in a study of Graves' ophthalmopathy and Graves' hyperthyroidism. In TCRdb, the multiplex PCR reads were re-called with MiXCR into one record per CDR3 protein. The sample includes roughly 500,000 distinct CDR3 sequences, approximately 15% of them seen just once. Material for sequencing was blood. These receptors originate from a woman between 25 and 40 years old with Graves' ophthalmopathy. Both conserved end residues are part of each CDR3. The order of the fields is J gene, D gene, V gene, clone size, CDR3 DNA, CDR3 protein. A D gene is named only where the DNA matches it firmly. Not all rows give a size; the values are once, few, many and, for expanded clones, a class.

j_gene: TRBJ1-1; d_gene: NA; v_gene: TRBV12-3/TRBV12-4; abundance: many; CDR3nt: TGTGCCACAAAGAGGGGCCAAGGTCCAATGAACACTGAAGCTTTCTTT; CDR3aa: CATKRGQGPMNTEAFF
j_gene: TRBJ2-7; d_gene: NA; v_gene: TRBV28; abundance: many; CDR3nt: TGTGCCAGCAGTTTCACCCCCTACGAGCAGTACTTC; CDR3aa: CASSFTPYEQYF
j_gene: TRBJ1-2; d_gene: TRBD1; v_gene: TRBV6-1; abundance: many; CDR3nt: TGTGCCAGCAGGAGAGGACAGGGACCTATCTATGGCTACACCTTC; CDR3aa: CASRRGQGPIYGYTF
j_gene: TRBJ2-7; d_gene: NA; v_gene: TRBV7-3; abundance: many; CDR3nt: TGTGCCAGCAGCCCAACGGTCGGGGGACAAGAGCAGTACTTC; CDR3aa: CASSPTVGGQEQYF
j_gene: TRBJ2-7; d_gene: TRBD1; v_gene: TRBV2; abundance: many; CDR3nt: TGTGCCAGCAGGACAGGACAGGGGGGTTTCTACGAGCAGTACTTC; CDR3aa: CASRTGQGGFYEQYF
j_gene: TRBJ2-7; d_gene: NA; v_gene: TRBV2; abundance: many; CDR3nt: TGTGCCAGCAGTGAGTTCGGGTACGAGCAGTACTTC; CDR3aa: CASSEFGYEQYF
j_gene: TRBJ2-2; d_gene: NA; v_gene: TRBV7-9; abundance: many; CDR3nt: TGTGCCAGCAGCTTAGCCGGGGCGGCGAACACCGGGGAGCTGTTTTTT; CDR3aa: CASSLAGAANTGELFF
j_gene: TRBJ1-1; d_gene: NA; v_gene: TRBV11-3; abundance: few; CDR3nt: TGTGCCAGCAGCTTAGAACCAGGGAGGATAACTTTCTTT; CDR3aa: CASSLEPGRITFF
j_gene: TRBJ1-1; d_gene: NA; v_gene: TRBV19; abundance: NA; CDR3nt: TGTGCCAGTAGTTACACTCCCAGGGGCACTGAAGCTTTCTTT; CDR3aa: CASSYTPRGTEAFF
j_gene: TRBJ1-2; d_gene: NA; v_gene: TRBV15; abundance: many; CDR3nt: TGTGCCACCAGCAGAAACTATGGACAGCGGGGTGTTGGCTACACCTTC; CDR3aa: CATSRNYGQRGVGYTF
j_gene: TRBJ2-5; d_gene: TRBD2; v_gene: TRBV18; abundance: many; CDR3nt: TGTGCCAGCTCCCCCGGGACTAGCCGACAAGAGACCCAGTACTTC; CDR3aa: CASSPGTSRQETQYF
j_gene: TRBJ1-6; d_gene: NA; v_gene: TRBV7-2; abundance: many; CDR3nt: TGTGCCAGCAGCTTAGACGGCTATAATTCACCCCTCCACTTT; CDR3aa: CASSLDGYNSPLHF
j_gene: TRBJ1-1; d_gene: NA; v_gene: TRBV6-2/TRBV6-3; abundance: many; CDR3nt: TGTGCCAGCAGTGATCCGGGCCGGGGGAACACTGAAGCTTTCTTT; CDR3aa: CASSDPGRGNTEAFF
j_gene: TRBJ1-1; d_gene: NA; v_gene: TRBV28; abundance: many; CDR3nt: TGTGCCAGCAGTTTCGCCCAGGGGCCCTCTGAAGCTTTCTTT; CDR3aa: CASSFAQGPSEAFF
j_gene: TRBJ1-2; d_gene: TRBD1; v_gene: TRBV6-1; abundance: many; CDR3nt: TGTGCCAGCAGTGAAAGGGACAGAGGGATCTATGGCTACACCTTC; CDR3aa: CASSERDRGIYGYTF
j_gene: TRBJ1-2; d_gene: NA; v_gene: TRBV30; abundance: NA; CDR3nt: TGTGCCTGGAGCCCAGGGCGTGGCTACACCTTC; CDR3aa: CAWSPGRGYTF
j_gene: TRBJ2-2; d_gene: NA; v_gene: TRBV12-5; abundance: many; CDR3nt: TGTGCTAGTGGGACCGGGTTTGGGGGGGCTGAGGAGCTGTTTTTT; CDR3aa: CASGTGFGGAEELFF
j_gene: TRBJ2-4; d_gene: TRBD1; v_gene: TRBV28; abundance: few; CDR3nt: TGTGCCAGCAGTCGGGAGCCGGGACAGGGAAACATTCAGTACTTC; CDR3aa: CASSREPGQGNIQYF
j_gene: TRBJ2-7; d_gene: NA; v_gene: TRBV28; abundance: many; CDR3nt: TGTGCCAGCAGCCCGTCCCAGGGGTTTGAATACGAGCAGTACTTC; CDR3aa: CASSPSQGFEYEQYF
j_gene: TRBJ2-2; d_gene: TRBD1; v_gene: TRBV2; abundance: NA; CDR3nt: TGTGCCAGCAGGGGCCAGGGGGCGAACACCGGGGAGCTGTTTTTT; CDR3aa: CASRGQGANTGELFF
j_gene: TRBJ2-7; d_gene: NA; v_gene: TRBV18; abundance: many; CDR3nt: TGTGCCAGCTCACCGGTAGGACCGTCCTACGAGCAGTACTTC; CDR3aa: CASSPVGPSYEQYF
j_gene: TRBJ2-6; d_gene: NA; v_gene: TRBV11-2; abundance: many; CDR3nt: TGTGCCAGCAGCCATCCCTGGGGGGCCAACGTCCTGACTTTC; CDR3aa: CASSHPWGANVLTF
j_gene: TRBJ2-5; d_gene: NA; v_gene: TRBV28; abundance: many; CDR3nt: TGTGCCAGCTTGGACACCCGTGGGGAGACCCAGTACTTC; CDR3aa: CASLDTRGETQYF
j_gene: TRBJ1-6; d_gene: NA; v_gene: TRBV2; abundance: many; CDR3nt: TGTGCCAGCAGGTGGTTGGATTCACCCCTCCACTTT; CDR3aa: CASRWLDSPLHF
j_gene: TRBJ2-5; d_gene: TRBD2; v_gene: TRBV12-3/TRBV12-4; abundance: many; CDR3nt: TGTGCCAGCAGCTTGGGACTAAAGGGGACCCAGTACTTC; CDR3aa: CASSLGLKGTQYF
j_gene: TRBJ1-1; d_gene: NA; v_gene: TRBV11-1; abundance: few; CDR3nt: TGTGCCAGCAGCTTAGGGGAGACAGTTCTGGGAACTGAAGCTTTCTTT; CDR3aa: CASSLGETVLGTEAFF
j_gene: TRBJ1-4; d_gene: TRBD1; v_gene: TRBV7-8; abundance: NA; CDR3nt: TGTGCCAGCAGCTTTCCGGGACAGGGGAATGAAAAACTGTTTTTT; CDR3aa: CASSFPGQGNEKLFF
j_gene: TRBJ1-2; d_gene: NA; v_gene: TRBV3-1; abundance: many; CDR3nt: TGTGCCAGCAGCCAAGTGGCGGGGTTCGGGATTGGCTACACCTTC; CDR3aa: CASSQVAGFGIGYTF
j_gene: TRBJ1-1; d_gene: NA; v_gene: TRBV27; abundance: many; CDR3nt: TGTGCCAGCAGTTCGGGAAGGGGAGGAGGAACTGAAGCTTTCTTT; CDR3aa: CASSSGRGGGTEAFF
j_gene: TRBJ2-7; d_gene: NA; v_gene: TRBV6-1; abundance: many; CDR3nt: TGTGCCAGCAGTGAGGCGAGAGGGGCGCACTACGAGCAGTACTTC; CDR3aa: CASSEARGAHYEQYF
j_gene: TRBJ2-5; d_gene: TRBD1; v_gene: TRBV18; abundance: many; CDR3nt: TGTGCCAGCTCACGGGACAGACACCCTCAAGAGACCCAGTACTTC; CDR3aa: CASSRDRHPQETQYF
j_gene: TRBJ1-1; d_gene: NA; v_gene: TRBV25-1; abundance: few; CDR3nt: TGTGCCAGCAGCGAGGGGGGACCTGAAGCTTTCTTT; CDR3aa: CASSEGGPEAFF
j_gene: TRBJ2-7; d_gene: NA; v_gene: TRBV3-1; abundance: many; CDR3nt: TGTGCCAGCAGCCAGTCTGGGCCTGGGAGGATGCAGTACTTC; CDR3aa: CASSQSGPGRMQYF
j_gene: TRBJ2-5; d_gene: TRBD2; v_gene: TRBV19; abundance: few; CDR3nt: TGTGCCAGTAGGCGGGAGGCAGAACAAGAGACCCAGTACTTC; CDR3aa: CASRREAEQETQYF
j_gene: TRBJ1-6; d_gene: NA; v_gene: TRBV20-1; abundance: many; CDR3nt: TGCAGTGCTAGAGAGGTAAAGGGGGGCTCTTCACCCCTCCACTTT; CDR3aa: CSAREVKGGSSPLHF
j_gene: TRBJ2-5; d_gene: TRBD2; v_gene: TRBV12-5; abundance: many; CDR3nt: TGTGCTAGTGGTTTACGGGGGGGGGAGACCCAGTACTTC; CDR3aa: CASGLRGGETQYF
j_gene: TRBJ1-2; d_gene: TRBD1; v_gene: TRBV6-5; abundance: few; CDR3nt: TGTGCCAGCAGTTCCGGGACAGGGGTCATTTTCTATGGCTACACCTTC; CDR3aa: CASSSGTGVIFYGYTF